This TCR beta chain was sequenced for a study of T-cell memory formation after mild COVID-19. Study-wide background: Across donors, TCR clusters were largely donor specific.

Each CDR3 protein gets one entry after TCRdb re-called the 5' RACE reads with MiXCR. The table records roughly 600,000 distinct CDR3 sequences, roughly 17% of them present only once. This clonotype was recorded many times. Its antigen is still unknown. Study-level findings and limits: Balance between CD4 and CD8 was seen in clones contracting day 15 to 85, and a CD4+ lean was seen in later expanders.

The sequenced sample consisted of PBMCs or a T cell subset sorted from them (not recorded which). This receptor was obtained from an adult woman who had mild COVID-19 (a few samples of this study predate the infection). Cell type and time point are not known.

The DNA of the CDR3 is TGTGCCAGCAGTTACTTGACAGACCGCCGCACTGAAGCTTTCTTT. This encodes CASSYLTDRRTEAFF. This chain links TRBV6-2 or TRBV6-3 with TRBJ1-1; D is possibly TRBD1 (5 bases). CDR1 is MNHEY, CDR2 SVGEGT, per germline. V lost 1 base and J lost 4, with 13 bases in between. This CDR3 comprises 15 residues.